This T cell receptor beta chain was identified during a study of T cell responses to AZD1222 COVID-19 vaccine (dated by TCRdb to the early 2020s). For context, the study as a whole: A total of about 240 trial participants underwent TCR sequencing, of whom some 210 received two doses of AZD1222 and around 25 received two doses of the MenACWY control vaccine. Trial participants were enrolled by age into subgroups of 18-55, 56-69 and 70-plus years, and around 150, 28 and 57 TCR-sequenced participants, respectively, were included in these subgroups. Study-wide findings and limitations: Participants were mostly white British and included more females than males, and it was suggested by the authors that clonal diversity may have been underestimated. Epitopes outside the regions mutated in the B.1.351 and B.1.1.7 variants were reportedly recognized by nearly half of the unique spike-specific TCRs. Because no day 14 peak-response samples were available, the repertoires could be characterized only after the peak T cell response. Spike-specific TCR breadth and depth rose significantly after two AZD1222 doses compared with day 0 and with MenACWY recipients. The vaccine-associated CD4 TCRs covered the entire spike protein, and the dominant responses fell in regions 160-218 and 743-854. In the small 56-69-year group, the increase in depth fell short of significance, most likely because of low power. Conclusions about previously exposed vaccinees are limited because only a handful of AZD1222 recipients were SARS-CoV-2 seropositive at baseline.

The CDR3 regions of human TCRbeta chains were analyzed by immunosequencing. On the study's bioinformatics: Repertoire TCRs were checked for matches against a reference library of SARS-CoV-2-specific TCRs that had been generated using the MIRA antigen-specificity platform. Breadth meant the fraction of unique TCRs that were SARS-CoV-2-associated, whereas depth meant the fraction of total T cells that were SARS-CoV-2-associated. Using the MIRA data, each spike-specific TCR was mapped to the spike region that the TCR reacts to and placed in a CD4 or CD8 class. Log10-transformed breadth and depth values were compared by one-way ANOVA with Sidak's multiple comparisons tests. Here the immuneACCESS table is served through TCRdb, limited to in-frame sequences with V and J called. Missing clones are a known gap in these copies; in checked studies unresolved V genes cover under half, and the rest lacks a known reason. The DNA gave D and trimming, while V, J and clone size come from that table. This sample comprises around 140,000 clones, about 89% of them detected only once. The ten largest clones represent roughly 7.1% of the sample.

CDR1 and CDR2 (MNHEY, SVGAGI) derive from the germline V gene. V and J lose 3 bases and 4 bases, and a span of 7 bases separates them. The CDR3 starts with the cysteine, ends with the phenylalanine, and has 13 residues. This entry keeps only the CDR3 DNA: 39 bases, framed from base 1. On this clone itself: Its target antigen remains unknown. No base quality values were provided; no much bigger clone lies one nucleotide off.

The label giving this sample's time point can be read as: about 28 days (+/-7) after the second vaccine dose. Interpreted using the paper, the treatment or condition label stands for: meningococcal conjugate vaccine given as trial control. Samples from vaccinated people were obtained from the UK trials COV001 and COV002, which included a single-blind randomized controlled phase 2/3 trial of AZD1222 (ChAdOx1 nCoV-19) in healthy adults. For TCRbeta chain sequencing, PBMC samples were collected from trial participants at day 0 and at day 28 after the second dose. The clonotype comes from an adult who received the MenACWY meningococcal vaccine as a control. The sequenced sample was peripheral blood, obtained 28 days after the second dose of the MenACWY control vaccine. The chain joins TRBV6-5 to TRBJ2-1; no confident D gene assignment can be made. CDR3 protein: CASSYSTYNEQFF. The bases are TGTGCCAGCAGTTATAGTACTTACAATGAGCAGTTCTTC.